This passage covers 14 T cell receptor beta chains from one sample sequenced in a study of Graves' ophthalmopathy and Graves' hyperthyroidism. The sequenced template was RNA, covering the TCR beta CDR3 region. RT-PCR in the first round used HTBI primers; a second-round multiplex PCR followed. MiXCR, run by TCRdb on the multiplex PCR reads, gives a single entry per CDR3 protein. The table has about 480,000 distinct CDR3 sequences, approximately 15% seen once. The sample consisted of blood. The source of these receptors is a woman in her twenties or thirties with Graves' ophthalmopathy.

This clonotype was seen more than once but under ten times. A single base separates this from a much larger clone, so it may be a read error. The chain links TRBV28 to TRBJ1-6, with 10 bases aligning to TRBD1. CDR1 is MDHEN and CDR2 is SYDVKM in the germline V gene. The CDR3 is 13 residues long. The CDR3 loop reads CAGRDRGNSHLHF. CDR3 nucleotide sequence: TGTGCCGGTCGGGACAGGGGCAATTCACACCTCCACTTT.

Judged by abundance, this clonotype is medium-sized. This rearrangement joins TRBV25-1 to TRBJ2-7; 9 bases are shared with TRBD2. The length of the CDR3 is 15 residues. V lost 6 bases, J lost 2 bases, and 8 bases stayed unmatched. The germline V gene encodes CDR1 MGHDK and CDR2 SYGVNS. The CDR3 loop is CASSLAGRTPYEQYF. The CDR3 nucleotides read TGTGCCAGCAGCCTAGCGGGACGGACTCCCTACGAGCAGTACTTC.

This clonotype showed up many times. The chain joins TRBV24-1 to TRBJ2-2; tentatively, D is TRBD2 (6 bases). Trimming removed 1 base at V and 5 bases at J, with 10 bases between. The CDR3 has 15 residues. Germline assignment: CDR1 KGHDR and CDR2 SFDVKD. In nucleotides, the CDR3 is TGTGCCACCAGTGATTTACGGCTAGCGACCGGGGAGCTGTTTTTT. Translated: CATSDLRLATGELFF.

The rearrangement joins TRBV18 to TRBJ2-4; D remains ambiguous. Per the germline V gene, CDR1 is KGHSH and CDR2 is LQKENI. The CDR3 runs 15 residues. V gave up 2 bases and J gave up 3 bases, with 11 bases separating them. This CDR3 reads CASSPMGFGKNIQYF. CDR3 nucleotide sequence: TGTGCCAGCTCACCAATGGGGTTTGGCAAAAACATTCAGTACTTC.

This clonotype was observed at least ten times. This chain's CDR3 is CASSPTGNAFF. DNA of the CDR3: TGTGCCAGCAGCCCTACAGGGAACGCTTTCTTT. The J gene is TRBJ1-1, the V gene TRBV12-3 or TRBV12-4; D perhaps matches TRBD1 (6 bases). Trimming cost V 6 bases and J 11 bases, with 13 bases left between them. This CDR3 contains 11 residues.

This clonotype was counted at least ten times. This rearrangement joins TRBV2 to TRBJ1-5; D is ambiguous. Germline loops: CDR1 SNHLY, CDR2 FYNNEI. This CDR3 contains 12 residues. The V and J ends lost 4 bases and 11 bases respectively, with 12 bases between them. The CDR3 DNA is TGTGCCAGCAGTGCCTTGTCTTTGACCCAGCATTTT. Protein sequence: CASSALSLTQHF.

This clonotype was counted only a few times. The chain combines TRBV30 with TRBJ1-2, with 9 bases aligning to TRBD1. Germline CDR1 GTSNPN, CDR2 SVGIG (reference sequence). The CDR3 length is 12 residues. V lost 5 bases, J lost 5 bases, and 3 bases stayed unmatched. Written as DNA, the CDR3 is TGTGCCTGGCTCGGGACAGGGTATGGCTACACCTTC. Translated, it gives CAWLGTGYGYTF.

This clonotype was detected many times. The chain couples TRBV20-1 to TRBJ1-1, with 7 bases lining up with TRBD1. This CDR3 contains 13 residues. Trimming removed 6 bases from V and 4 bases from J; junction bases left unmatched: 8. Germline V gene lookup returns CDR1 DFQATT and CDR2 SNEGSKA (reference sequence). CDR3 amino acids: CSAFRGGGTEAFF. CDR3 nucleotides: TGCAGTGCGTTCAGGGGGGGGGGCACTGAAGCTTTCTTT.

There are many counts of this clonotype. This chain joins TRBV6-5 and TRBJ2-5; D may be TRBD2 (5 bases). The germline CDR1 and CDR2 sequences are MNHEY and SVGAGI. V was cut by 5 bases and J by 5 bases, with 12 bases left in between. The CDR3 is made up of 13 amino acids. The CDR3 DNA is TGTGCCAGCAGTCCGGAGGTAGATGAGACCCAGTACTTC. Protein product: CASSPEVDETQYF.

The table lists this clonotype with many counts. This sequence joins TRBV6-1 and TRBJ2-5; D unclear. There are 14 residues in the CDR3. The germline V gene encodes CDR1 MNHNS and CDR2 SASEGT. Trimming took 1 base from V and 2 from J, leaving 8 bases between them. The chain's CDR3 is CASSEVTSQETQYF. The CDR3 bases are TGTGCCAGCAGTGAAGTCACATCTCAAGAGACCCAGTACTTC.

This clonotype appeared many times. J is TRBJ2-7 and V is TRBV6-1; D is unclear. The CDR3 consists of 13 residues. The V gene's germline CDR1 is MNHNS and CDR2 SASEGT. V was shortened by 6 bases and J by 6 bases, with 15 bases between the two germline ends. The CDR3 region is CASRRTVSFEQYF. DNA for the CDR3: TGTGCCAGCAGGCGCACGGTATCGTTCGAGCAGTACTTC.

This clonotype has a single count. The junction does not match germline at one end; this may be a read error. The chain uses TRBV6-1 and TRBJ1-1; D is unclear. Germline V gene data show CDR1 as MNHNS and CDR2 as SASEGT. The CDR3 has 13 residues. For the CDR3, the DNA is TGTGCCGGCAGCCTGGTGGTGGGCACTGAAGCTTTCTTT. Translating it yields CAGSLVVGTEAFF.

This clonotype was recorded many times. The chain uses TRBV28 and TRBJ2-7; 8 bases agree with TRBD1. Unmatched junction bases numbered 4, after V lost 3 bases and J lost 3 bases. From germline, CDR1 is MDHEN and CDR2 SYDVKM. The CDR3 consists of 14 residues. The CDR3 coding sequence is TGTGCCAGCAGTTTTCGAGACAGGGGCTACGAGCAGTACTTC. Translated: CASSFRDRGYEQYF.

The table lists this clonotype with many counts. This chain links TRBV19 with TRBJ2-7, with 8 nucleotides matching TRBD1. CDR1 and CDR2 from the germline V gene are LNHDA and SQIVND (reference sequence). The CDR3 is made up of 14 amino acids. V dropped 5 bases and J dropped 3; count of bases not matched to a gene: 6. The CDR3 DNA reads as TGTGCCAGTAGTGTCTCCGGGACAGGCTACGAGCAGTACTTC. Its translation is CASSVSGTGYEQYF.